Sequencing of this T cell receptor (beta chain) was carried out in a study of vaccination and CD4 T cells after COVID-19. Specified treatment: roughly 10-day PBMC culture with coronavirus spike peptide pools or control peptides (ViraFEST assay). The table lists this clonotype with a few counts. As yet, its antigen is unknown. CD4+ T cells that had been cultured provided DNA sequenced with the Oncomine TCR Beta short-read assay. TCRdb re-derived calls from the PCR reads in MiXCR, one entry per CDR3 protein. In the table there are about 3,400 distinct CDR3 sequences, around a sixth of which are singletons. This CDR3 contains 14 residues. V lost 2 bases to trimming and J lost 3 bases, with 10 bases between them.

The sequenced sample consisted of CD4+ T cells from blood, cultured in vitro. This TCR was sampled from a human donor who had recovered from COVID-19. The V and J genes are TRBV12-3 or TRBV12-4 and TRBJ1-1; D possibly corresponds to TRBD1 (5 bases). The CDR3 DNA reads TGTGCCAGCAGTTTACAGGGTTCTTACACTGAAGCTTTCTTT. Its translation is CASSLQGSYTEAFF.